The 17 T cell receptor beta chains given below trace back to one sample, sequenced in a study of blood T cell repertoires in COVID-19. Here immunoSEQ multiplex PCR was the method, and the copy in TCRdb shows in-frame clones only, minus some. The sample lists about 75,000 clones, roughly 87% seen once, with roughly 7% in the top ten. Input material: peripheral blood. These receptors all stem from a woman aged 45-60 years with acute or convalescent COVID-19.

In the case of this clone: One end of the junction varies from germline; a read error may be responsible. CDR3 nucleotides: TGTGCCAGCCTCCGAACAGGGGTTAGTAATGGATACACCTTC. The encoded protein is CASLRTGVSNGYTF. This chain uses TRBV30 with TRBJ1-2; 7 positions match TRBD1. This CDR3 region has 14 residues. In germline, CDR1 is GTSNPN, CDR2 SVGIG (reference sequence).

The chain carries TRBV10-1 and TRBJ1-1, with 9 bases fitting TRBD1. CDR3 size: 15 residues. The V gene's germline CDR1 is WNHNN and CDR2 SYGVQD (reference sequence). The ends lost 8 bases at V and 0 bases at J; junction bases unmatched: 7. The CDR3 protein is CASAPGQGMNTEAFF. CDR3 in DNA: TGCGCCAGCGCCCCGGGACAGGGCATGAACACTGAAGCTTTCTTT.

The V call is TRBV27, the J call TRBJ1-4; the D is unclear. Germline CDR1 reads MNHEY; CDR2 reads SMNVEV (reference sequence). The germline V and J ends were trimmed by 0 bases and 7 bases, with 12 bases remaining between them. There are 15 residues in the CDR3. CDR3 nucleotides: TGTGCCAGCAGTTTATCATCCGGGTCGGGTGAAAAACTGTTTTTT. Its translation: CASSLSSGSGEKLFF. Based on the CDR3 plus reference TRBV27 and TRBJ1-4, the full variable domain is EAQVTQNPRYLITVTGKKLTVTCSQNMNHEYMSWYRQDPGLGLRQIYYSMNVEVTDKGDVPEGYKVSRKEKRNFPLILESPSPNQTSLYFCASSLSSGSGEKLFFGSGTQLSVL.

CDR3 nucleotide sequence: TGCGCCAGCAGCTTGGATGTGACAGGGGGCTCTGGAGCTTTCTTT. This gives the protein CASSLDVTGGSGAFF. V and J are TRBV5-1 and TRBJ1-1; 10 bases agree with TRBD1. Germline V gene data show CDR1 as SGHRS and CDR2 as YFSETQ. The CDR3 contains 15 residues. J lost 10 bases, V lost 0 bases, and 9 bases had no gene match.

This chain links TRBV9 with TRBJ2-2, with TRBD2 identical over 7 bases. Germline values: CDR1 SGDLS, CDR2 YYNGEE. This CDR3 comprises 15 residues. Unmatched junction bases numbered 10, after V lost 3 bases and J lost 8 bases. The CDR3 here is CASSAPSGGAGELFF. DNA for the CDR3: TGTGCCAGCAGCGCCCCTAGCGGTGGGGCGGGGGAGCTGTTTTTT.

In regard to this clone: The same CDR3 arises from other DNA sequences in this sample as well. V usage is TRBV7-2 and J usage is TRBJ2-1, with TRBD2 matching 8 bases. CDR1 and CDR2 (germline): SGHTA, FQGNSA. This CDR3 region has 15 residues. Trimming removed 5 bases from V and 2 bases from J; junction bases left unmatched: 5. The CDR3 here is CASSVTSGPYNEQFF. The CDR3 nucleotides read TGTGCCAGCAGCGTCACTAGCGGCCCCTACAATGAGCAGTTCTTC.

The chain is built from TRBV5-8 and TRBJ2-5; 10 nucleotides line up with TRBD1. The CDR3 is 15 amino acids. Germline trimming cut 0 bases from V and 4 bases from J; bases unmatched to any gene: 3. Germline CDR1 is SGHTS and CDR2 is YDEGEE. CDR3 sequence reads: CASSLGTGGLETQYF. The DNA of the CDR3 is TGTGCCAGCAGCTTGGGGACAGGGGGTTTAGAGACCCAGTACTTC.

This rearrangement joins TRBV6-6 to TRBJ1-2; 9 nucleotides align to TRBD1. The CDR3 runs 16 residues. Germline CDR1 MNHNY, CDR2 SVGAGI (reference sequence). V gave up 0 bases and J gave up 5 bases; unmatched junction bases: 7. CDR3 DNA: TGTGCCAGCAGTTACTCTACGGACAGGGGTCGTTATGGCTACACCTTC. Translation gives CASSYSTDRGRYGYTF.

This clone was seen just once. The chain employs TRBV7-2 and TRBJ1-6; D is perhaps TRBD1 (6 bases). This CDR3 contains 16 residues. Germline V gene sequence: CDR1 SGHTA, CDR2 FQGNSA. With 3 bases removed from V and 5 bases from J, the gap between germline ends came to 14 bases. The CDR3 DNA reads as TGTGCCAGCAGCTTTCTTATGACAGGAAATAATTCACCCCTCCACTTT. Its protein is CASSFLMTGNNSPLHF.

This clone was observed once. The DNA for the CDR3 is TGTGCCAGCAGCTACAGCTTTGTAGGTTCCTACGAGCAGTACTTC. Translated: CASSYSFVGSYEQYF. The chain recombines TRBV7-9 with TRBJ2-7; D gene unclear. The CDR3 runs to 15 residues. The V and J ends lost 4 bases and 1 base respectively, with 14 bases between them. Germline lookup yields CDR1 SEHNR and CDR2 FQNEAQ (reference sequence).

V usage is TRBV19 and J usage is TRBJ2-7, with 9 bases lining up with TRBD1. The CDR3 covers 14 residues. J gave up 8 bases and V 6 bases, and 11 bases lay outside the gene matches. CDR1 and CDR2 from the germline V gene are LNHDA and SQIVND (reference sequence). CDR3 sequence reads: CASRDGQGTSQQYF. The CDR3 coding sequence is TGTGCCAGTAGGGACGGACAGGGGACCAGCCAGCAGTACTTC. Looking up the rest from reference TRBV19 and TRBJ2-7 gives the full variable domain: DGGITQSPKYLFRKEGQNVTLSCEQNLNHDAMYWYRQDPGQGLRLIYYSQIVNDFQKGDIAEGYSVSREKKESFPLTVTSAQKNPTAFYLCASRDGQGTSQQYFGPGTRLTVT.

The rearrangement joins TRBV5-1 to TRBJ1-1, with 7 bases matching TRBD1. V dropped 4 bases and J dropped 1; count of bases not matched to a gene: 4. In germline, CDR1 is SGHRS, CDR2 YFSETQ. This CDR3 is built from 14 residues. This CDR3 is CASSQGTANTEAFF. CDR3 DNA: TGCGCCAGCAGCCAAGGGACAGCGAACACTGAAGCTTTCTTT. The variable domain in full, with the rest retrieved from reference TRBV5-1 and TRBJ1-1, is KAGVTQTPRYLIKTRGQQVTLSCSPISGHRSVSWYQQTPGQGLQFLFEYFSETQRNKGNFPGRFSGRQFSNSRSEMNVSTLELGDSALYLCASSQGTANTEAFFGQGTRLTVV.

This clone occurred once. The rearrangement links TRBV5-6 to TRBJ1-1, with TRBD1 identical over 9 bases. The length of the CDR3 is 16 residues. Germline V gene data show CDR1 as SGHDT and CDR2 as YYEEEE. The J segment lost 0 bases and the V segment lost 4 bases, leaving 7 bases of the junction unmatched. CDR3 DNA sequence: TGTGCCAGCAGCCGGACAGGGGTGGGCATGAACACTGAAGCTTTCTTT. Translated: CASSRTGVGMNTEAFF.

The chain is built from TRBV18 and TRBJ1-5; D is ambiguous. The CDR3 consists of 14 residues. Germline CDR1 KGHSH, CDR2 LQKENI. V was cut by 4 bases and J by 6 bases, with 13 bases left in between. The DNA of the CDR3 is TGTGCCAGCTCACTTCTGGAGGGCGGTCAGCCCCAGCATTTT. It yields the protein CASSLLEGGQPQHF.

The chain carries TRBV2 and TRBJ1-3; TRBD1 aligns across 9 bases. Germline CDR1 is SNHLY and CDR2 is FYNNEI. The CDR3 totals 14 residues. The J segment lost 3 bases and the V segment lost 6 bases, leaving 3 bases of the junction unmatched. The CDR3, as DNA: TGTGCCAGCAGGGCGACAGGGGGTGGAAACACCATATATTTT. It specifies CASRATGGGNTIYF.

The chain recombines TRBV30 with TRBJ1-1, with a weak D call TRBD1 (5 bases). V dropped 0 bases and J dropped 4 bases, with 9 bases sitting between them. Per the germline V gene, CDR1 is GTSNPN and CDR2 is SVGIG (reference sequence). This CDR3 comprises 13 residues. In DNA form, the CDR3 reads TGTGCCTGGAGTGTAACCAGGGCCACTGAAGCTTTCTTT. Translated: CAWSVTRATEAFF.

The chain uses TRBV7-9 and TRBJ2-1; 10 nucleotides line up with TRBD1. Germline CDR1 SEHNR, CDR2 FQNEAQ (reference sequence). V was pared by 5 bases and J by 1 base, with 5 bases of the junction left unmatched. This CDR3 has 16 residues. The CDR3 loop is CASSPRDRGSYNEQFF. CDR3 in DNA: TGTGCCAGCAGCCCCCGGGACAGGGGATCCTACAATGAGCAGTTCTTC.